Here is one T cell receptor (beta chain) with its context. What it binds is not known. CD8 cells regarded as naive lacked CD45RO, were positively chosen for CCR7, and omitted terminally differentiated effector memory CD45RA+ cells. The DNA input per sorted-subset replicate PCR was roughly 180 ng, corresponding to 25,000 to 35,000 T cell genomes. Some clones are missing from TCRdb's copy, which holds only in-frame ones; the method was immunoSEQ multiplex PCR. The sample has about 2,100,000 clones, more than 85% seen once. Germline V CDR1 and CDR2: SGHTA, FQGTGA. Losses at the gene ends were 4 bases for V and 10 bases for J; bases not matched to a gene: 4. This CDR3 comprises 12 residues. The sample is drawn from a study of shared clonotypes between healthy human individuals. Study information: The study used three CD4 naive, three CD4 memory, two CD8 naive and one CD8 memory plate per donor.

Study observations and caveats: A handful of donors held roughly 5% of naive CD4 clonotypes in common. As a rule, naive subsets had a larger estimated richness than memory subsets.

This receptor was identified in a man in his late teens or twenties in good health. Some clones in this sample may be carry-over from other donors' samples. The material sequenced was naive CD8+ T cells from PBMCs. The chain employs TRBV7-3 and TRBJ2-1, with 7 bases fitting TRBD1. This CDR3 is CASSWKTGEQFF. Here the CDR3 DNA reads TGTGCCAGCAGCTGGAAGACAGGGGAGCAGTTCTTC.